These 18 T cell receptor beta chains were all obtained from the same sample, sequenced in a study of CD8+ T cells in alopecia areata. Extracted RNA was reverse transcribed into cDNA, the sequencing template. Using immunoSEQ multiplex PCR, the repertoire was profiled, and TCRdb retains in-frame clones only, with some absent. The table has around 250,000 clones, under 70% seen once; the top ten hold around 1.2%. This material consisted of CD4+ T cells sorted from blood, taken at week 0. These receptors were collected from a human donor with alopecia areata.

The chain uses TRBV9 and TRBJ1-1, with no clear D. Trimming pared 2 bases from V and 2 bases from J, leaving 10 bases between. The CDR3 is 14 residues long. Per the germline V gene, CDR1 is SGDLS and CDR2 is YYNGEE. CDR3 bases: TGTGCCAGCAGCGTTACAGCTTCCAACACTGAAGCTTTCTTT. Translating it yields CASSVTASNTEAFF.

This clone was recorded a few times. The chain links TRBV11-2 to TRBJ2-5; D gene ambiguous. The CDR3 runs 12 residues. The V and J ends lost 8 bases and 7 bases respectively, with 14 bases between them. In germline, CDR1 is SGHAT, CDR2 FQNNGV. This chain's CDR3 is CASSKAPWTQYF. CDR3 DNA: TGTGCCAGCTCAAAGGCCCCATGGACCCAGTACTTC.

The rearrangement uses TRBV29-1 and TRBJ1-1; D call uncertain. This CDR3 spans 13 amino acids. Trimming took off 4 bases at V and 1 base at J, with 10 bases between the two ends. Germline values: CDR1 SQVTM, CDR2 ANQGSEA. Written as DNA, the CDR3 is TGCAGCGTTGGGCGGAGACCGAACACTGAAGCTTTCTTT. Amino acids: CSVGRRPNTEAFF.

The V and J genes are TRBV2 and TRBJ2-2; D remains unclear. Germline V gene data show CDR1 as SNHLY and CDR2 as FYNNEI. The V gene lost 4 bases and the J gene lost 0 bases, with 9 bases spanning the gap. The CDR3 loop spans 15 amino acids. The CDR3 here is CASSGLRSNTGELFF. The DNA for the CDR3 is TGTGCCAGCAGTGGATTGCGGTCGAACACCGGGGAGCTGTTTTTT.

The chain has TRBV30 and TRBJ1-1, with D possibly matching TRBD1 (5 bases). The CDR3 totals 14 residues. Germline assignment: CDR1 GTSNPN and CDR2 SVGIG (reference sequence). V was clipped by 5 bases and J by 0 bases, with 13 bases between them. The CDR3 DNA reads TGTGCCTGGGGGACCGGACACCTGAACACTGAAGCTTTCTTT. Translating it yields CAWGTGHLNTEAFF. Filled out from reference TRBV30 and TRBJ1-1, the complete variable domain reads SQTIHQWPATLVQPVGSPLSLECTVEGTSNPNLYWYRQAAGRGLQLLFYSVGIGQISSEVPQNLSASRPQDRQFILSSKKLLLSDSGFYLCAWGTGHLNTEAFFGQGTRLTVV.

V usage is TRBV29-1 and J usage is TRBJ2-7; no definite D call. V was pared by 0 bases and J by 7 bases, with 13 bases between. The CDR3 runs 13 residues. Germline V gives CDR1 SQVTM, CDR2 ANQGSEA. CDR3 in DNA: TGCAGCGTTGAAGAATCGGGCGAGGATGAGCAGTACTTC. This encodes CSVEESGEDEQYF.

This chain joins TRBV7-2 and TRBJ2-6; D is perhaps TRBD2 (6 bases). Trimming took off 5 bases at V and 4 bases at J, with 15 bases between the two ends. The CDR3 extends over 16 amino acids. Germline V gene sequence: CDR1 SGHTA, CDR2 FQGNSA. CDR3 DNA sequence: TGTGCCAGCAGCCGGGACTCTCTGGAAGGGGCCAACGTCCTGACTTTC. Translated: CASSRDSLEGANVLTF.

This rearrangement joins TRBV7-6 to TRBJ1-6; D call uncertain. Germline V gives CDR1 SGHVS, CDR2 FNYEAQ. Trimming took off 0 bases at V and 10 bases at J, with 10 bases between the two ends. This CDR3 region has 14 residues. As DNA, the CDR3 is TGTGCCAGCAGCTTAGCGGGTGAAGGGTCACCCCTCCACTTT. Its protein is CASSLAGEGSPLHF.

In the case of this clone: In the same sample, other DNA sequences code for this CDR3. This chain uses TRBV25-1 with TRBJ2-3, with 11 bases identical to TRBD1. Unmatched junction bases numbered 5, after V lost 7 bases and J lost 2 bases. This CDR3 has 15 residues. CDR1 and CDR2 from the germline V gene are MGHDK and SYGVNS. For the CDR3, the DNA is TGTGCCAGCACCAGGACAGGGGGCTTCACAGATACGCAGTATTTT. It translates to CASTRTGGFTDTQYF.

This clone was seen more than once but under ten times. The CDR3 sequence: CSAGLAGSTDTQYF. DNA for the CDR3: TGCAGCGCAGGACTAGCGGGGAGCACAGATACGCAGTATTTT. The chain combines TRBV29-1 with TRBJ2-3; 12 bases fit TRBD2. Trimming took 7 bases from V and 0 from J; bases not matched to a gene: 2. CDR1 SQVTM and CDR2 ANQGSEA come from the germline V gene. CDR3 length equals 14 residues.

The chain couples TRBV2 to TRBJ2-3; D is possibly TRBD2 (6 bases). Germline V gives CDR1 SNHLY, CDR2 FYNNEI. The CDR3 covers 16 residues. The V and J ends lost 1 base and 0 bases respectively, with 11 bases between them. The CDR3 coding sequence is TGTGCCAGCAGTGAAGGGCGGCGGGGAAGCACAGATACGCAGTATTTT. This translates into CASSEGRRGSTDTQYF.

This chain connects TRBV13 to TRBJ2-6; perhaps TRBD1 as D (6 bases). Deletions cut 2 bases from V and 1 base from J, with 21 bases between. Per the germline V gene, CDR1 is PRHDT and CDR2 is FYEKMQ (reference sequence). This CDR3 region has 20 residues. The CDR3 sequence is CASSLYVRARGLSGANVLTF. The CDR3 DNA reads TGTGCCAGCAGCTTATACGTTAGGGCCAGGGGCCTGTCTGGGGCCAACGTCCTGACTTTC. Variable domain in full (rest from reference TRBV13 and TRBJ2-6): AAGVIQSPRHLIKEKRETATLKCYPIPRHDTVYWYQQGPGQDPQFLISFYEKMQSDKGSIPDRFSAQQFSDYHSELNMSSLELGDSALYFCASSLYVRARGLSGANVLTFGAGSRLTVL.

The J gene is TRBJ2-1, the V gene TRBV29-1; D is perhaps TRBD2 (7 bases). V was cut by 4 bases and J by 2 bases, with 15 bases left in between. CDR1 is SQVTM and CDR2 is ANQGSEA in the germline V gene. This CDR3 spans 15 amino acids. CDR3 nucleotide sequence: TGCAGCGTTGTGAAGAGGGGGGGCCCCTACAATGAGCAGTTCTTC. It translates to CSVVKRGGPYNEQFF.

This chain joins TRBV29-1 and TRBJ2-1; 9 bases are shared with TRBD2. This CDR3 is 16 amino acids long. V was pared by 5 bases and J by 0 bases, with 8 bases of the junction left unmatched. Germline CDR1 is SQVTM and CDR2 is ANQGSEA. CDR3 residues: CSVHNLAGRSYNEQFF. The CDR3, as DNA: TGCAGCGTTCACAACCTAGCGGGGCGCTCCTACAATGAGCAGTTCTTC.

This clone occurred once. V and J are TRBV4-3 and TRBJ2-5, with D uncertain. The CDR3 is 14 residues long. Trimming left V 0 bases short and J 5 bases short, with 10 bases between. Looked up from germline, CDR1 is LGHNA and CDR2 is YSLEER. CDR3 coding DNA: TGCGCCAGCAGCCAAGATCCTTGGAGCGAGACCCAGTACTTC. This gives the protein CASSQDPWSETQYF.

The gene calls are TRBV7-2 and TRBJ2-7; the match to TRBD1 covers 8 bases. J was trimmed by 2 bases and V by 5 bases; bases with no gene match: 5. Germline V gene data show CDR1 as SGHTA and CDR2 as FQGNSA. The CDR3 has 14 amino acids. The CDR3 sequence is CASSPWDRPYEQYF. In nucleotides, the CDR3 is TGTGCCAGCAGCCCGTGGGACAGGCCCTACGAGCAGTACTTC. Variable domain in full (rest from reference TRBV7-2 and TRBJ2-7): GAGVSQSPSNKVTEKGKDVELRCDPISGHTALYWYRQSLGQGLEFLIYFQGNSAPDKSGLPSDRFSAERTGGSVSTLTIQRTQQEDSAVYLCASSPWDRPYEQYFGPGTRLTVT.

The genes are TRBV4-1 and TRBJ1-2; 11 nucleotides align to TRBD1. V was clipped by 2 bases and J by 4 bases; unmatched bases: 3. The CDR3 is 15 residues long. Germline V lookup: CDR1 MGHRA, CDR2 YSYEKL. CDR3 nucleotides: TGCGCCAGCAGCCAAACCGGGACAGGGGGCTATGGCTACACCTTC. Translating it yields CASSQTGTGGYGYTF.

Worth noting for this clone: Mismatch with germline at one junction end may stem from a read error. This chain connects TRBV29-1 to TRBJ2-3; tentative D call: TRBD1 (6 bases). From germline, CDR1 is SQVTM and CDR2 ANQGSEA. The CDR3 totals 18 residues. CDR3 amino acids: CNVVGALGDRPQADTQYF. As DNA, the CDR3 is TGCAACGTTGTTGGGGCTCTGGGTGACAGGCCACAGGCAGATACGCAGTATTTT.